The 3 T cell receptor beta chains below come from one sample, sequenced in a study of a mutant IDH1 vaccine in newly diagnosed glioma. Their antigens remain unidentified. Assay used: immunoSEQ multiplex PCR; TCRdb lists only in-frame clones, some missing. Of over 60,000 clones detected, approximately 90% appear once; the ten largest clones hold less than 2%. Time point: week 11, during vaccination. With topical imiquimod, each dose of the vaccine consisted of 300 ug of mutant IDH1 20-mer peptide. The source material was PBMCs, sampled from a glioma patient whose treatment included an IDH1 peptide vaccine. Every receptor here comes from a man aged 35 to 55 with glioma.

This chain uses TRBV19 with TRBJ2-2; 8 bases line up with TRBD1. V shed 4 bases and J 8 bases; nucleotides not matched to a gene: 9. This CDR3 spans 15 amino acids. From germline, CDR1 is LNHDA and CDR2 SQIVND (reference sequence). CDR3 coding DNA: TGTGCCAGTAGTACGACAGGGGTTTCAGCGGGGGAGCTGTTTTTT. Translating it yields CASSTTGVSAGELFF.

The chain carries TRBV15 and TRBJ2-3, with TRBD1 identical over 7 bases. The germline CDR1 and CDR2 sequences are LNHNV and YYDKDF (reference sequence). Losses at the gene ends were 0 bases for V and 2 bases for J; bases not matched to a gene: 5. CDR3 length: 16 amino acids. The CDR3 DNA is TGTGCCACCAGCAGAGAGACGACAGGGAACACAGATACGCAGTATTTT. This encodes CATSRETTGNTDTQYF.

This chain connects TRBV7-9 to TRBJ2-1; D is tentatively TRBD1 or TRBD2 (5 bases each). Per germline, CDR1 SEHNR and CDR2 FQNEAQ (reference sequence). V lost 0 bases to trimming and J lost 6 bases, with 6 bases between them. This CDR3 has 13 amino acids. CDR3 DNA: TGTGCCAGCAGCTTAGCGGGGGTCAATGAGCAGTTCTTC. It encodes CASSLAGVNEQFF. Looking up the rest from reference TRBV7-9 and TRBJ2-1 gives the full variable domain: DTGVSQNPRHKITKRGQNVTFRCDPISEHNRLYWYRQTLGQGPEFLTYFQNEAQLEKSRLLSDRFSAERPKGSFSTLEIQRTEQGDSAMYLCASSLAGVNEQFFGPGTRLTVL.